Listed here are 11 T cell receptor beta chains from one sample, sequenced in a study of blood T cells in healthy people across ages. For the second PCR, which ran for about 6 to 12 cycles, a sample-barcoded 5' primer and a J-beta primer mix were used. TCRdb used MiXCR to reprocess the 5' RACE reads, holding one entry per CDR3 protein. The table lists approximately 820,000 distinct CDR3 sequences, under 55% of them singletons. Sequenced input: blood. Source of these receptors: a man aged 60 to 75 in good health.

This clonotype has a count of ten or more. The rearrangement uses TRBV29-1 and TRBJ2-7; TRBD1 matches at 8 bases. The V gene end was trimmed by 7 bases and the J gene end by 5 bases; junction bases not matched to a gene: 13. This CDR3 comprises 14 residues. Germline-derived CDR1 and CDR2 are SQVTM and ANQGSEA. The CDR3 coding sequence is TGCAGCGCGTCCAACCCGGACAGGGTCCACGAGCAGTACTTC. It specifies CSASNPDRVHEQYF.

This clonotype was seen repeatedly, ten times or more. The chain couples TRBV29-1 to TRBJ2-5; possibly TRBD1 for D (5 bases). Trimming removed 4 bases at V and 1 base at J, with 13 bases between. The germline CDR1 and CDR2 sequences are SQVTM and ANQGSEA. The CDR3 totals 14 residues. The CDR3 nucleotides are TGCAGCGTTGCGGGCAGGGATCCCCAAGAGACCCAGTACTTC. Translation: CSVAGRDPQETQYF.

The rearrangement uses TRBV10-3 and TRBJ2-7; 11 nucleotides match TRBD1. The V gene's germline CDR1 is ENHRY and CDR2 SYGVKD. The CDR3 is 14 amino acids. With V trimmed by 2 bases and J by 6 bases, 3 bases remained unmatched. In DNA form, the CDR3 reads TGTGCCATCAGTGAGCCCGGGACAGGGGGCGAGCAGTACTTC. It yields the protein CAISEPGTGGEQYF.

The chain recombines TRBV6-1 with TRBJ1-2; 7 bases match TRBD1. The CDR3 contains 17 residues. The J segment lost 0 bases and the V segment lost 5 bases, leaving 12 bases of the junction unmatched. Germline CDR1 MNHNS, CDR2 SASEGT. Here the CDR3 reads CASSPRDRALANYGYTF. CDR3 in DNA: TGTGCCAGCAGTCCGCGGGACAGAGCCCTGGCTAACTATGGCTACACCTTC.

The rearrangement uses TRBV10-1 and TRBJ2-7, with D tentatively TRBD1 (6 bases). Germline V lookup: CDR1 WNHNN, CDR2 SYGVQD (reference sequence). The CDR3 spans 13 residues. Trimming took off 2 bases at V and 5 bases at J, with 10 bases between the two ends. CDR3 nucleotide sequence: TGCGCCAGCAGTGAGACAGGGATGGACGAGCAGTACTTC. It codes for CASSETGMDEQYF.

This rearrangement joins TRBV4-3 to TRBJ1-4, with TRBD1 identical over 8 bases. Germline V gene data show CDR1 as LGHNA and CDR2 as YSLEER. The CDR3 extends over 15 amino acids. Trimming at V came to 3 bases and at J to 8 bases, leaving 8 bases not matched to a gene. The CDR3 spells CASSHLDRVGEKLFF. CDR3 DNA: TGCGCCAGCAGCCATCTGGACAGGGTCGGCGAAAAACTGTTTTTT.

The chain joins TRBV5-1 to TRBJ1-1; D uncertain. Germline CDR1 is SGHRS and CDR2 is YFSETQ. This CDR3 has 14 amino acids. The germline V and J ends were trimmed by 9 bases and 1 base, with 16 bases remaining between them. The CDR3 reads CATQRELGNTEAFF. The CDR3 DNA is TGCGCCACCCAGCGAGAATTAGGGAACACTGAAGCTTTCTTT.

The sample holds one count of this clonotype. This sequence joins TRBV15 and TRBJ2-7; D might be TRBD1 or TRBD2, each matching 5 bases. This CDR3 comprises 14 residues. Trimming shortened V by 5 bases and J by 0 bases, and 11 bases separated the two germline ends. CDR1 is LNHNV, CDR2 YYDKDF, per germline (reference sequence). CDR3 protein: CATSGTSTSYEQYF. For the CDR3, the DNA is TGTGCCACCAGCGGGACCTCCACCTCCTACGAGCAGTACTTC. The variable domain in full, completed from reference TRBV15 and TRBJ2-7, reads DAMVIQNPRYQVTQFGKPVTLSCSQTLNHNVMYWYQQKSSQAPKLLFHYYDKDFNNEADTPDNFQSRRPNTSFCFLDIRSPGLGDTAMYLCATSGTSTSYEQYFGPGTRLTVT.

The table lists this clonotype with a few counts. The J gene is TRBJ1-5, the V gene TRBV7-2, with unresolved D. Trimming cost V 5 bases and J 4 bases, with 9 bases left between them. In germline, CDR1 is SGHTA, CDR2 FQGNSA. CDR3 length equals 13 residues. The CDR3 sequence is CASSAQWNQPQHF. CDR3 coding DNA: TGTGCCAGCAGCGCGCAATGGAATCAGCCCCAGCATTTT.

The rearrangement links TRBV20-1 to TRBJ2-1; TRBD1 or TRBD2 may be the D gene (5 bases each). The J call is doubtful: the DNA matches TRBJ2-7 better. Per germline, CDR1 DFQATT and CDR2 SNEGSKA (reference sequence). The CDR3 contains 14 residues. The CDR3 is CSAERDHSYNEQYF. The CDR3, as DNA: TGCAGTGCTGAACGGGACCACTCCTACAATGAGCAGTACTTC.

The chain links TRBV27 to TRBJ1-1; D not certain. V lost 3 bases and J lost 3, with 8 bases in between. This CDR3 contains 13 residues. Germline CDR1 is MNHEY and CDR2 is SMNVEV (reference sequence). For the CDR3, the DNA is TGTGCCAGCAGTTTTACAGAGGACACTGAAGCTTTCTTT. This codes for CASSFTEDTEAFF.